This section outlines one T cell receptor beta chain sequence together with its context. The sample belongs to a study of blood T cell repertoires in COVID-19. Original analysis: For nucleated cells, counts were estimated from reference gene primer amplification. The method was immunoSEQ multiplex PCR; TCRdb's version includes in-frame clones alone and lacks a portion of them. That table is the source of V, J and clone size, and D and trimming were worked out from the DNA. The repertoire holds about 330,000 clones, with about 82% as singletons. The sample was peripheral blood. This receptor was identified in a woman aged 45-65 years with acute or convalescent COVID-19.

The CDR3 DNA follows: TGTGCCAGTTTAGGTCCCGAAGGGACAGGGTACAACTATGGCTACACCTTC. It translates to CASLGPEGTGYNYGYTF. The chain links TRBV19 to TRBJ1-2; 9 bases are a match to TRBD1. CDR3 length equals 17 residues. Trimming took 8 bases from V and 2 from J; bases not matched to a gene: 15. Germline loops: CDR1 LNHDA, CDR2 SQIVND (reference sequence).